This T cell receptor (beta chain) came from a study of T cells after yellow fever vaccination. Notes on the study in general: At around 96% for CD4 and over 80% for CD8, most primary-vaccination clones showed up again after the booster.

Germline V gives CDR1 SNHLY, CDR2 FYNNEI. This CDR3 comprises 13 residues. Trimming left V 7 bases short and J 4 bases short, with 10 bases between. This clonotype was found many times. Its specificity is not known. Template-switching 5'RACE yielded the TCR cDNA; a universal primer site and UMIs were added in the process. TCRdb re-analysed the 5' RACE reads in MiXCR, keeping a single row per CDR3 protein. The data contain about 250,000 distinct CDR3 sequences, about 3.7% of them singletons. This rearrangement joins TRBV2 to TRBJ2-2; D not resolved. Specimen: PBMCs, collected 15 days after the yellow fever booster vaccination. This TCR was sampled from a man between 18 and 29 years old who received the YFV17D yellow fever vaccine. The CDR3 sequence is CASTEQFTGELFF. CDR3 DNA: TGTGCCAGCACGGAACAGTTCACCGGGGAGCTGTTTTTT.